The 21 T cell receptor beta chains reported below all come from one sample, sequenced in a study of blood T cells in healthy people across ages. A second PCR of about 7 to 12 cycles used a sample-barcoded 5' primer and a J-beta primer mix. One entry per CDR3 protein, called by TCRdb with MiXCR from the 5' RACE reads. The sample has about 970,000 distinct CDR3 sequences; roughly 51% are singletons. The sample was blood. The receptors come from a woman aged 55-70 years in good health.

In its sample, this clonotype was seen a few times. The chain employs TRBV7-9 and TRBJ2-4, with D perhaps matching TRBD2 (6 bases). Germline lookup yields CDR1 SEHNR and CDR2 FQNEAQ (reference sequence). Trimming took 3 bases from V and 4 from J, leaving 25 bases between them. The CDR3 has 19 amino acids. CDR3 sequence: CASSLPTGTGGSPKNIQYF. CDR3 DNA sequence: TGTGCCAGCAGCTTGCCAACCGGGACTGGGGGGAGCCCGAAAAACATTCAGTACTTC.

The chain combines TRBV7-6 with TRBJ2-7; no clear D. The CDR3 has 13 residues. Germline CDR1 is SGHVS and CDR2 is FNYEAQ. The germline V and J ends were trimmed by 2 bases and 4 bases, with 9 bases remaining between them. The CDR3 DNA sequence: TGTGCCAGCAGCTTACGATTTGAGTACGAGCAGTACTTC. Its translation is CASSLRFEYEQYF.

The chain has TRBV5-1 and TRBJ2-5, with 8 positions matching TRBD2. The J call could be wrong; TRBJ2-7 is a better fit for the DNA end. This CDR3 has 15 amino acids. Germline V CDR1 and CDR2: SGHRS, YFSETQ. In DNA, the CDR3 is TGCGCCAGCAGCTTTGGGGAGCGGGAGATAGGCGAGCAGTACTTC. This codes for CASSFGEREIGEQYF.

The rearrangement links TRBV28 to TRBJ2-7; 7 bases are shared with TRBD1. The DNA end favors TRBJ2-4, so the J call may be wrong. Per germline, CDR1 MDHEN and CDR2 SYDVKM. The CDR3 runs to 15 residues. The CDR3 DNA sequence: TGTGCCAGCACCACGTCAGGGGGTCCCGCCAACATTCAGTACTTC. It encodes CASTTSGGPANIQYF.

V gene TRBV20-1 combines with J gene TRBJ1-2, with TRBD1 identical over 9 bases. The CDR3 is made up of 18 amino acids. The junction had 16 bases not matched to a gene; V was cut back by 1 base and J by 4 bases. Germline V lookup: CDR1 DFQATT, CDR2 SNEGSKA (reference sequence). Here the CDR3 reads CSARGGDREYPLGYGYTF. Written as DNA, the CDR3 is TGCAGTGCTAGAGGGGGGGACAGGGAGTACCCTTTGGGCTATGGCTACACCTTC.

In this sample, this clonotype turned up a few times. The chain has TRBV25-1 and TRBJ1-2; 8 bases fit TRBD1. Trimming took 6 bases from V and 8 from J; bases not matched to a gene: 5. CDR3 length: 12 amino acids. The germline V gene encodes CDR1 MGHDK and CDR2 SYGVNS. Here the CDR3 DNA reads TGTGCCAGCAGCCGACAGGGGCTCGGCTACACCTTC. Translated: CASSRQGLGYTF.

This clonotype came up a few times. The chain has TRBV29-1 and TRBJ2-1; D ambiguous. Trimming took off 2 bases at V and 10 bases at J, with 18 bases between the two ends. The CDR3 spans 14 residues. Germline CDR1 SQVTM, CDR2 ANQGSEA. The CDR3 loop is CSVESGWAAMEQFF. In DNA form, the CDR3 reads TGCAGCGTTGAATCTGGTTGGGCCGCAATGGAGCAGTTCTTC.

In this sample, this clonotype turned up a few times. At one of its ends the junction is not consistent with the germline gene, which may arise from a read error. CDR3 protein: CASSLAGVSGKNIQYF. The DNA for the CDR3 is TGTGCCAGCAGCTTAGCGGGAGTGTCCGGCAAAAACATTCAGTACTTC. This chain connects TRBV12-3 or TRBV12-4 to TRBJ2-4; 9 positions agree with TRBD2. The CDR3 contains 16 residues.

CDR3 sequence: CSAADSSSYNEQFF. DNA for the CDR3: TGCAGTGCCGCGGACTCGAGCTCCTACAATGAGCAGTTCTTC. The chain combines TRBV20-1 with TRBJ2-1; D may be TRBD2 (5 bases). This CDR3 is 14 amino acids long. Trimming left V 6 bases short and J 0 bases short, with 12 bases between. Germline CDR1 is DFQATT and CDR2 is SNEGSKA (reference sequence).

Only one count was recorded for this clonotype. CDR3 in amino acids: CASSSRQGAPLGPGPLHF. The CDR3 DNA follows: TGTGCCAGCAGCTCAAGACAGGGGGCGCCTCTGGGCCCTGGGCCCCTCCACTTT. The rearrangement joins TRBV5-6 to TRBJ1-6; 10 nucleotides line up with TRBD1. V gave up 3 bases and J gave up 13 bases; unmatched junction bases: 19. Germline-derived CDR1 and CDR2 are SGHDT and YYEEEE. The length of the CDR3 is 18 residues.

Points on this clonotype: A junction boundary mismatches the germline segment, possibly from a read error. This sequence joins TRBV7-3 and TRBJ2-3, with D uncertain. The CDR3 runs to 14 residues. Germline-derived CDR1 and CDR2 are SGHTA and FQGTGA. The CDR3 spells CASSLTAGSDTQYF. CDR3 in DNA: TGTGCCAGCAGCCTAACCGCAGGTTCAGATACGCAGTATTTT. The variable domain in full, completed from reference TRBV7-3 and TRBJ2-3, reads GAGVSQTPSNKVTEKGKYVELRCDPISGHTALYWYRQSLGQGPEFLIYFQGTGAADDSGLPNDRFFAVRPEGSVSTLKIQRTERGDSAVYLCASSLTAGSDTQYFGPGTRLTVL.

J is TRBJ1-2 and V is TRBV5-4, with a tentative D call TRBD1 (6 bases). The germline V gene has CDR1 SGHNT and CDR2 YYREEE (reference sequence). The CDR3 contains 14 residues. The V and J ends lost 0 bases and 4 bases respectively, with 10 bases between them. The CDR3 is CASSLATGSYGYTF. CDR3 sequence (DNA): TGTGCCAGCAGCTTGGCGACAGGATCCTATGGCTACACCTTC. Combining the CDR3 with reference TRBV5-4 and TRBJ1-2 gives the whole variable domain ETGVTQSPTHLIKTRGQQVTLRCSSQSGHNTVSWYQQALGQGPQFIFQYYREEENGRGNFPPRFSGLQFPNYSSELNVNALELDDSALYLCASSLATGSYGYTFGSGTRLTVV.

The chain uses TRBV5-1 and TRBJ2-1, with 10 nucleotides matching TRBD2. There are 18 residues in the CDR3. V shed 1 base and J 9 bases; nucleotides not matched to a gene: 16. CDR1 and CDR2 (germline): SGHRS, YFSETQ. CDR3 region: CASSLRQGRTRLAGEQFF. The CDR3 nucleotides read TGCGCCAGCAGCTTGCGACAGGGACGAACTCGACTAGCGGGTGAGCAGTTCTTC.

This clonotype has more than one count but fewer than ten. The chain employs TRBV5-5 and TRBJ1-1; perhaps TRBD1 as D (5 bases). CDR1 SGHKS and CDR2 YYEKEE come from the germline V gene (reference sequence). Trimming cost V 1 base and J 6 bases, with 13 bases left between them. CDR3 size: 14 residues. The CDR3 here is CASSLIQARAEAFF. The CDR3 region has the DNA TGTGCCAGCAGCTTGATACAGGCAAGGGCTGAAGCTTTCTTT. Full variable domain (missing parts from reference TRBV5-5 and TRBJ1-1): DAGVTQSPTHLIKTRGQQVTLRCSPISGHKSVSWYQQVLGQGPQFIFQYYEKEERGRGNFPDRFSARQFPNYSSELNVNALLLGDSALYLCASSLIQARAEAFFGQGTRLTVV.

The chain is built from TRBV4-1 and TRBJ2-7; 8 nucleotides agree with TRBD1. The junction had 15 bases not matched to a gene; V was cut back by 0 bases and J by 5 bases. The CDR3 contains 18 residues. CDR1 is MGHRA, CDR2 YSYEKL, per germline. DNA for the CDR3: TGCGCCAGCAGCCAAGATCGGGGCACAGGGGGAATAAGGAACGAGCAGTACTTC. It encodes CASSQDRGTGGIRNEQYF.

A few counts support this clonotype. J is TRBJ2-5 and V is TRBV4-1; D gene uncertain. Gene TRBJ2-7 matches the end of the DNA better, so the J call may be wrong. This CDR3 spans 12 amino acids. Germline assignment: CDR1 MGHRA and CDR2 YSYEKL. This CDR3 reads CASSRMGHEQYF. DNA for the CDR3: TGCGCCAGCAGCCGCATGGGTCACGAGCAGTACTTC.

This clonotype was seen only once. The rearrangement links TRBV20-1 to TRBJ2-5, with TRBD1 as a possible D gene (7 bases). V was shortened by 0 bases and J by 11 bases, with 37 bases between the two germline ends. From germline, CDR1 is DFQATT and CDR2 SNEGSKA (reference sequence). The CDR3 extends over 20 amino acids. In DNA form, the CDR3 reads TGCAGTGCTAGAGATTACTATGGGAGGCAGGGGGGTGTTTGGTTCAATGAGCAGTACTTC. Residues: CSARDYYGRQGGVWFNEQYF.

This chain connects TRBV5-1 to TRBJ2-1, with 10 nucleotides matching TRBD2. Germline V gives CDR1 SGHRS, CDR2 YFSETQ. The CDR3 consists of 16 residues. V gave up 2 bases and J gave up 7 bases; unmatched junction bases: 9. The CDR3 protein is CASSFLAGVSGNEQFF. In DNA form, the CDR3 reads TGCGCCAGCAGCTTTCTAGCGGGAGTATCGGGGAATGAGCAGTTCTTC.

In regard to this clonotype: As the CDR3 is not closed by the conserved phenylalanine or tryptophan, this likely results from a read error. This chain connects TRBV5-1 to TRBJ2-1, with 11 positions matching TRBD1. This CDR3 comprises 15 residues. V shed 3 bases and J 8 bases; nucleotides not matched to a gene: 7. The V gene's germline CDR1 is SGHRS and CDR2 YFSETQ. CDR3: CASSSIGTGGYEQFL. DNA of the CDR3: TGCGCCAGCAGCTCAATCGGGACAGGGGGATATGAGCAGTTCCTC.

In DNA, the CDR3 is TGTGCCAGCAAAACCGCCACAGATACGCAGTATTTT. This gives the protein CASKTATDTQYF. The chain joins TRBV6-5 to TRBJ2-3, with D hard to call. The length of the CDR3 is 12 residues. The germline V and J ends were trimmed by 7 bases and 2 bases, with 7 bases remaining between them. Germline CDR1 is MNHEY and CDR2 is SVGAGI.

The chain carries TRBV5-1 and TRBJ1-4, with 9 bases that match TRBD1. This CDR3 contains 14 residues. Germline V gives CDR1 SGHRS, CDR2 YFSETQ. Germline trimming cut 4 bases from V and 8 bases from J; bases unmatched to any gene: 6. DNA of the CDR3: TGCGCCAGCAGCCGGGACAGGGTCCAAGAAAAACTGTTTTTT. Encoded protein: CASSRDRVQEKLFF.